This T cell receptor (beta chain) emerged from a study of shared clonotypes between healthy human individuals. Subsets obtained from CD4+ cells comprised CD45RA+ naive and CD45RA-negative memory cells. CDR1 SNHLY and CDR2 FYNNEI come from the germline V gene. V lost 0 bases to trimming and J lost 1 base, with 6 bases between them. The CDR3 is 14 amino acids. Several immunoSEQ plates held equal portions of the genomic DNA taken from each subset. Sequencing was performed with immunoSEQ multiplex PCR; in TCRdb, only in-frame clones are kept and a portion is missing. The sample carries roughly 1,500,000 clones, 97% to 99% recorded once.

The V call is TRBV2, the J call TRBJ1-1; D ambiguous. This clonotype was obtained from a man aged 25-45 years in good health. Input material: naive CD4+ T cells sorted from blood. Subset reported: CD45RA+ positively selected. The CDR3 loop reads CASSEARKNTEAFF. CDR3 DNA: TGTGCCAGCAGTGAAGCGCGGAAGAACACTGAAGCTTTCTTT.